What follows describes a single T cell receptor (beta chain). Its matching antigen is unknown. The data were obtained in a study of cytomegalovirus exposure and HLA in healthy donors. Study conclusions and caveats: Usually a TCR sequence was rare, but some public TCRs were found in many donors.

Germline loops: CDR1 LNHDA, CDR2 SQIVND (reference sequence). This CDR3 spans 17 amino acids. V shed 4 bases and J shed 4 bases, with 17 bases lying between them. Profiled with immunoSEQ multiplex PCR; TCRdb holds only in-frame clones, not every one. Among approximately 44,000 clones listed, 80% to 90% were seen once. The rearrangement joins TRBV19 to TRBJ2-6; a possible D gene is TRBD1 (7 bases). The source material was PBMCs. This TCR was recovered from a woman aged 25 to 45 in good health and CMV-seronegative. CDR3 loop: CASSTSPGGSGANVLTF. CDR3 coding DNA: TGTGCCAGTAGTACCTCCCCAGGGGGGTCCGGGGCCAACGTCCTGACTTTC.